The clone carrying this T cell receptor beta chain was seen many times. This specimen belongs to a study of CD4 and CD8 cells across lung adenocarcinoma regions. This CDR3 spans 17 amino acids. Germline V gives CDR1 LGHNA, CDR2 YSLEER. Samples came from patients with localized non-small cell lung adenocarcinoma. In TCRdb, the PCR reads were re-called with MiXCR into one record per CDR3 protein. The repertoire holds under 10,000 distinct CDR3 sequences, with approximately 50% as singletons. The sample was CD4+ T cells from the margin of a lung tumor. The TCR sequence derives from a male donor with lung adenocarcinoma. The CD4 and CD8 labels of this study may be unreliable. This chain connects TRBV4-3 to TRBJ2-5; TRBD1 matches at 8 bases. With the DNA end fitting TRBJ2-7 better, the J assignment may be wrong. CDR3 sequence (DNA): TGCGCCAGCAGCCAAGATAATCTTAGACAGGGGTTTGGCGAGCAGTACTTC. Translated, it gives CASSQDNLRQGFGEQYF.